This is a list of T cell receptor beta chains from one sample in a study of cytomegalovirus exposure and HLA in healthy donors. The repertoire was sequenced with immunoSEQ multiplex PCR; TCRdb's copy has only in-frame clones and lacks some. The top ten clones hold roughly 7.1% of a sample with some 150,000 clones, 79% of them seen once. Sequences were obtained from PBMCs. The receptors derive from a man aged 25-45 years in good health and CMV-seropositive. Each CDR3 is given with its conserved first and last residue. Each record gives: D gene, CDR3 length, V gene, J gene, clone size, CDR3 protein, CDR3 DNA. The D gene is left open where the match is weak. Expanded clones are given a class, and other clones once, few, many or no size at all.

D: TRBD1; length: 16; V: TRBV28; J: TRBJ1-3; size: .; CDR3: CASSLTGQGSGNTIYF; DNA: TGTGCCAGCAGTTTAACCGGACAGGGCTCTGGAAACACCATATATTTT
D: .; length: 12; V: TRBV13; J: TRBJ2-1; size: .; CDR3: CASSGGNNEQFF; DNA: TGTGCCAGCAGTGGCGGGAACAATGAGCAGTTCTTC
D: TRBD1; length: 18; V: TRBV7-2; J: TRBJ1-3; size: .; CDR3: CASSLVGGQGFTGNTIYF; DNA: TGTGCCAGCAGCTTAGTCGGGGGACAGGGCTTTACTGGAAACACCATATATTTT
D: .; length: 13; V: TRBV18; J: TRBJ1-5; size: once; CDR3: CASSDGGQQPQHF; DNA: TGTGCCAGCTCAGACGGGGGTCAACAGCCCCAGCATTTT
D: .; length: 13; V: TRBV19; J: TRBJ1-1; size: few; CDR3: CASSMAVNTEAFF; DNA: TGTGCCAGTAGTATGGCGGTGAACACTGAAGCTTTCTTT
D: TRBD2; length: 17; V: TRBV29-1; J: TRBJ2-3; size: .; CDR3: CSASGLAGGRSTDTQYF; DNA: TGCAGCGCCTCGGGACTAGCGGGGGGGCGTAGCACAGATACGCAGTATTTT
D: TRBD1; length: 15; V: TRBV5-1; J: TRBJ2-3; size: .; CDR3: CASSFGTGSTDTQYF; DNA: TGCGCCAGCAGCTTCGGGACAGGTAGCACAGATACGCAGTATTTT
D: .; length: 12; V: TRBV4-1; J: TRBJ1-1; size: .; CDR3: CASSQGATEAFF; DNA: TGCGCCAGCAGCCAAGGGGCCACTGAAGCTTTCTTT
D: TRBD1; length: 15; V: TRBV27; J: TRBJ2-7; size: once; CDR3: CASSSGGRVAYEQYF; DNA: TGTGCCAGCAGTTCAGGGGGTAGGGTCGCCTACGAGCAGTACTTC
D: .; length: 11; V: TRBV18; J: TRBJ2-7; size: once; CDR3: CASSPTYEQYF; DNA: TGTGCCAGCTCCCCTACCTACGAGCAGTACTTC
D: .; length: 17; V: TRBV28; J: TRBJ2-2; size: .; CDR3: CASSPNDIQGPTGELFF; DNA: TGTGCCAGCAGCCCGAACGACATTCAGGGGCCCACCGGGGAGCTGTTTTTT
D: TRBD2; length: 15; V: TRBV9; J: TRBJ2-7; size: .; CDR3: CASSASSGGAYEQYF; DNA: TGTGCCAGCAGCGCCTCTAGCGGGGGGGCTTACGAGCAGTACTTC
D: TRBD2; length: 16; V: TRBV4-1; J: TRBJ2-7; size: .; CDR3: CASSQGTLAGPYEQYF; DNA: TGCGCCAGCAGCCAGGGCACTCTAGCGGGGCCCTACGAGCAGTACTTC
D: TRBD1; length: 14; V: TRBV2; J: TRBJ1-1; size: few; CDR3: CASSAPTGYTEAFF; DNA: TGTGCCAGCAGTGCTCCGACAGGGTACACTGAAGCTTTCTTT
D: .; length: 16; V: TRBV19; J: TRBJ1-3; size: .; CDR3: CASSMEGSRSGNTIYF; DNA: TGTGCCAGTAGTATGGAGGGGTCCCGGTCTGGAAACACCATATATTTT
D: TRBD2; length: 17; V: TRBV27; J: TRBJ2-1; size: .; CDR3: CATGRFSSGSSYNEQFF; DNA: TGTGCCACCGGAAGGTTTAGTAGCGGGAGCTCCTACAATGAGCAGTTCTTC
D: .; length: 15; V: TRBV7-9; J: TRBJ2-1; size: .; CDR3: CASSLTEGRYNEQFF; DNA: TGTGCCAGCAGCTTGACAGAAGGACGTTACAATGAGCAGTTCTTC
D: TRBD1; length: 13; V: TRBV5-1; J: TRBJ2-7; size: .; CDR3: CASTRQGVDEQYF; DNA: TGCGCCAGCACCCGACAGGGGGTCGACGAGCAGTACTTC
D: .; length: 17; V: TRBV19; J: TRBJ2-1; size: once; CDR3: CASSIDRGMSSYNEQFF; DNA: TGTGCCAGTAGTATAGATAGGGGTATGAGCTCCTACAATGAGCAGTTCTTC
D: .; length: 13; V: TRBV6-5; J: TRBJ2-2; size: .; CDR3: CASTQGLAGELFF; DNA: TGTGCCAGCACCCAGGGACTCGCCGGGGAGCTGTTTTTT
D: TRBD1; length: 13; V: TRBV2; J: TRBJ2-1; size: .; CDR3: CASKGQGRDEQFF; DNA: TGTGCCAGCAAAGGACAGGGTAGGGATGAGCAGTTCTTC
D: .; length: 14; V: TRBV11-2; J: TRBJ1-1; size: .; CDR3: CASTLGVRPTEAFF; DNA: TGTGCCAGCACCCTGGGAGTTCGACCAACTGAAGCTTTCTTT
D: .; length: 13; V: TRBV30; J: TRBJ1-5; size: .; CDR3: CAWSEGGNQPQHF; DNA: TGTGCCTGGAGTGAGGGGGGCAATCAGCCCCAGCATTTT
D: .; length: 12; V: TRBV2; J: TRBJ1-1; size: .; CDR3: CASTVANTEAFF; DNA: TGTGCCAGCACGGTCGCGAACACTGAAGCTTTCTTT
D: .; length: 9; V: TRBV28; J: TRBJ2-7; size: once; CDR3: CVLAYEQYF; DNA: TGTGTACTGGCCTACGAGCAGTACTTC
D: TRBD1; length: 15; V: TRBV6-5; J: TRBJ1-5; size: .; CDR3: CASSQQGLNNQPQHF; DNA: TGTGCCAGCAGTCAACAGGGGCTTAACAATCAGCCCCAGCATTTT
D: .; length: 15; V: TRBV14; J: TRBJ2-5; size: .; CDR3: CASSPLQGSGETQYF; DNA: TGTGCCAGCAGCCCCCTACAAGGGTCGGGGGAGACCCAGTACTTC
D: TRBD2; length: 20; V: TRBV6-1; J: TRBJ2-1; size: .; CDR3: CASSEVQGLASGGLYNEQFF; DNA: TGTGCCAGCAGTGAAGTTCAGGGTTTAGCTAGCGGGGGCCTCTACAATGAGCAGTTCTTC
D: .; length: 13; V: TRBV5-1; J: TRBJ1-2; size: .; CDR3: CASSLFPGYGYTF; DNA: TGCGCCAGCAGCTTGTTTCCAGGCTATGGCTACACCTTC
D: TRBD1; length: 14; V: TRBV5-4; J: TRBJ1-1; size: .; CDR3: CASSLLGQGTEAFF; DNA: TGTGCCAGCAGCTTACTTGGACAGGGCACTGAAGCTTTCTTT
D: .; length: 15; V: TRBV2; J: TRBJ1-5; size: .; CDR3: CASLQEDQLVGPQHF; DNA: TGTGCCAGCTTGCAGGAAGACCAACTCGTTGGGCCCCAGCATTTT
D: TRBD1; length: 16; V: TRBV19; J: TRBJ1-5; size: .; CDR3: CASRKIGTGGVQPQHF; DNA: TGTGCCAGTAGAAAGATCGGGACAGGGGGCGTTCAGCCCCAGCATTTT
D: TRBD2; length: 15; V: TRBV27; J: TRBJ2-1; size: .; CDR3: CASSPGLARYNEQFF; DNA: TGTGCCAGCAGCCCCGGACTAGCAAGGTACAATGAGCAGTTCTTC
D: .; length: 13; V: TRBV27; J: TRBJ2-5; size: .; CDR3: CASSWRSGETQYF; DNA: TGTGCCAGCAGTTGGCGGTCCGGAGAGACCCAGTACTTC
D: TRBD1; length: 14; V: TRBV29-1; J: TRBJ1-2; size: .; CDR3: CSVEEDRVYYGYTF; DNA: TGCAGCGTTGAAGAGGACAGGGTTTACTATGGCTACACCTTC
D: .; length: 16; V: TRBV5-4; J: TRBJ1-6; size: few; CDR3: CASSSRQAGVNSPLHF; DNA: TGTGCCAGCAGCTCTAGACAGGCCGGGGTTAATTCACCCCTCCACTTT
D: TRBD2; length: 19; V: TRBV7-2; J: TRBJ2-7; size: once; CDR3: CASSSRLAGGIPFGDEQYF; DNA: TGTGCCAGCAGCTCCCGACTAGCGGGGGGCATCCCGTTTGGGGACGAGCAGTACTTC